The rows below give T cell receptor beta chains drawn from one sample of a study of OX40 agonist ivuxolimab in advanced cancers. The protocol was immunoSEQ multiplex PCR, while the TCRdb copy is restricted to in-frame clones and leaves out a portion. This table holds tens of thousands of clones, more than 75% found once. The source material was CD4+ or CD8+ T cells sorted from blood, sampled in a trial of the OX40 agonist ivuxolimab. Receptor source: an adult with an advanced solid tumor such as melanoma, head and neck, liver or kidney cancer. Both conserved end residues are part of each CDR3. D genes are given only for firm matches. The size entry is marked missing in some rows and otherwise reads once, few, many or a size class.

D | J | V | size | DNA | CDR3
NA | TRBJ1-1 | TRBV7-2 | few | TGTGCCAGCAGCTTAGAAAGTTACACTGAAGCTTTCTTT | CASSLESYTEAFF
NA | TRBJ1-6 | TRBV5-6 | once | TGTGCCAGCAACACACTTAGATCGGGACGAATGGAGTCACCCCTCCACTTT | CASNTLRSGRMESPLHF
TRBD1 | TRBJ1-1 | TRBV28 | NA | TGTGCCAGCACGACAGGGGAAGGGAACACTGAAGCTTTCTTT | CASTTGEGNTEAFF
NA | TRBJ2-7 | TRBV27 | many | TGTGCCAGCAGTTTATCCCGGAGAGGGGCCGACTACGAGCAGTACTTC | CASSLSRRGADYEQYF
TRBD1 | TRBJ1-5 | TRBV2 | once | TGTGCCAGCAGTTGGGACAGGGAGATTCAGCCCCAGCATTTT | CASSWDREIQPQHF
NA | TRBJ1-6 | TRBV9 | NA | TGTGCCAGCAGCGTAGGTTTTTGGGACCCCCTCCACTTT | CASSVGFWDPLHF
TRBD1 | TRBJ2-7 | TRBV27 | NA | TGTGCCAGCATCCAGACAGGGGGCCTCGGCGAGCAGTACTTC | CASIQTGGLGEQYF
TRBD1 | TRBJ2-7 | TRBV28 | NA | TGTGCCAGCAGTTTGCCGGACAGGGGGTACGAGCAGTACTTC | CASSLPDRGYEQYF
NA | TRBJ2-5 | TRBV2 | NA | TGTGCCAGCAGGTACCAAGAGACCCAGTACTTC | CASRYQETQYF
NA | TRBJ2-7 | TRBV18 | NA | TGTGCCAGCTATGACCCAAGTCCCCACGAGCAGTACTTC | CASYDPSPHEQYF
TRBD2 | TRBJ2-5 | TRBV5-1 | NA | TGCGCCAGCAGCTTGGGGGCGGGAGGCGCCGAGACCCAGTACTTC | CASSLGAGGAETQYF
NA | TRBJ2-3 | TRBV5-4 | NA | TGTGCCAGCAGCTTGGAGACAGATACGCAGTATTTT | CASSLETDTQYF
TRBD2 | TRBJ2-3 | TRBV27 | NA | TGTGCCAGCAGTCCCGCCCCCGCGGGAGTGCATTATACGCAGTATTTT | CASSPAPAGVHYTQYF
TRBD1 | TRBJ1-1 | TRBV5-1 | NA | TGCGCCAGCAGCCGAACCGACAGGGAACACACTGAAGCTTTCTTT | CASSRTDREHTEAFF
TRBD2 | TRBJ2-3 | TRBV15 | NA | TGTGCCACCAGAGGTAGCGGGTCCCTTTATACGCAGTATTTT | CATRGSGSLYTQYF
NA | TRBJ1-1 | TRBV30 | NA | TGTGCCTGGAGTGTAGAGCTGAACACTGAAGCTTTCTTT | CAWSVELNTEAFF
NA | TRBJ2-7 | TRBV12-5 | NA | TGTGCTAGTGGCACTAATTACGAGCAGTACTTC | CASGTNYEQYF
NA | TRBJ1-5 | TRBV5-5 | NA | TGTGCCAGCAGCCCGGCAGCAGACAATCAGCCCCAGCATTTT | CASSPAADNQPQHF
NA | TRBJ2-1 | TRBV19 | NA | TGTGCCAGTAGTCCGACCGGGACCCGCAATGAGCAGTTCTTC | CASSPTGTRNEQFF
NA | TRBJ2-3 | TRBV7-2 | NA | TGTGCCAGCAGCGCCCGGTCTAGCACAGATACGCAGTATTTT | CASSARSSTDTQYF
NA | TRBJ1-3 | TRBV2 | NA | TGTGCCAGCAGTTCGGCAGGACTCTCTGGAAACACCATATATTTT | CASSSAGLSGNTIYF
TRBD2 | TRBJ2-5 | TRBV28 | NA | TGTGCCAGCAGTTTATTGGGCGGGAGAGGTGAGACCCAGTACTTC | CASSLLGGRGETQYF
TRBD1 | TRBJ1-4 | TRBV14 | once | TGTGCCAGCAGCCAAGATCAGAAGGGGGACAGGGATGAAAAACTGTTTTTT | CASSQDQKGDRDEKLFF
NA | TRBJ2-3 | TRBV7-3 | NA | TGTGCCAGCAGCCCCTATCCACTGGGAACAGATACGCAGTATTTT | CASSPYPLGTDTQYF
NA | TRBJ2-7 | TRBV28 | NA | TGTGCCAGCAGTTTCAGTCTGGGGGTCCAGTCCTACGAGCAGTACTTC | CASSFSLGVQSYEQYF
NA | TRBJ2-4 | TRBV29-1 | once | TGCAGCGTTGAACTAGCCAAAAACATTCAGTACTTC | CSVELAKNIQYF
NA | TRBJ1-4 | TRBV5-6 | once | TGTGCCAGCAGCCCTGGGACCGCCGTATTGGAAAAACTGTTTTTT | CASSPGTAVLEKLFF
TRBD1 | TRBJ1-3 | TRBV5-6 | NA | TGTGCCAGCAGCCAGGACAGGGTGACAAACACCATATATTTT | CASSQDRVTNTIYF
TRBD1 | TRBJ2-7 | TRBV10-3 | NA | TGTGCCATCAGTGACGGACAGGGGGTAGGCCTTGAGCAGTACTTC | CAISDGQGVGLEQYF
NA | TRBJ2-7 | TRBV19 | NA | TGTGCCAGTAGTCCTCGTAGCTTTGCCTCCTACGAGCAGTACTTC | CASSPRSFASYEQYF
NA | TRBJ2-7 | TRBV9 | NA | TGTGCCAGCAGCGTGGCGGAACACTCCTACGAGCAGTACTTC | CASSVAEHSYEQYF
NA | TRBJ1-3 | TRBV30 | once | TGTGCCTGGAGTGTACGCGGAAACACCATATATTTT | CAWSVRGNTIYF
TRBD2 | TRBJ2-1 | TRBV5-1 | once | TGCGCCGTACGAGAGGGGACTAGCGAATACAATGAGCAGTTCTTC | CAVREGTSEYNEQFF
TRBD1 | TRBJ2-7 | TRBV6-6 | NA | TGTGCCAGCAGTAAGGGGACAGGGGTATACGGGCAGTACTTC | CASSKGTGVYGQYF
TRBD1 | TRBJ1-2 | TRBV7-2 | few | TGTGCCAGCAGCTTAGCCAGGGGGAATAACTATGGCTACACCTTC | CASSLARGNNYGYTF
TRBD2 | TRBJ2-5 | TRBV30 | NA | TGTGCCTGGAGTGCGCTAGCGGGAGGCAGGCAAGAGACCCAGTACTTC | CAWSALAGGRQETQYF
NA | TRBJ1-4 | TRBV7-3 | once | TGTGCCAGCAGCTTAGGGGACAAGGAAAAACTGTTTTTT | CASSLGDKEKLFF
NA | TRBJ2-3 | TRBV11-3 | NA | TGTGCCAGCAGCTCAGAACGTCTAGATACGCAGTATTTT | CASSSERLDTQYF
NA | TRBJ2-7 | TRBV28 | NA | TGTGCCAGCAACCACCTCGGGGGTTCCGAGCAGTACTTC | CASNHLGGSEQYF
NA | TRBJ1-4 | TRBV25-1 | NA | TGTGCCAGCAGTGAATATGAAAAACTGTTTTTT | CASSEYEKLFF